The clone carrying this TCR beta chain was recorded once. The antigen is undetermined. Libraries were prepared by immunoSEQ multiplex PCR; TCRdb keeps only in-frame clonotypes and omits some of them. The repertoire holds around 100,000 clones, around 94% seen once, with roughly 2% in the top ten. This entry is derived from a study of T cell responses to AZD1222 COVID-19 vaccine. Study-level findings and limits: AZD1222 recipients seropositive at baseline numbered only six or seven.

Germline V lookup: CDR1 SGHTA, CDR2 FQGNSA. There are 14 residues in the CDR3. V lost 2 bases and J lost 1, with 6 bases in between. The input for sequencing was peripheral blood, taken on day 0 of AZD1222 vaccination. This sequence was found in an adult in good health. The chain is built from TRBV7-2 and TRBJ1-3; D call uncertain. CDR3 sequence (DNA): TGTGCCAGCAGCTTATCGGGGTCTGGAAACACCATATATTTT. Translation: CASSLSGSGNTIYF.